The following is a TCR beta chain sequence with its context. Repertoires were generated with immunoSEQ multiplex PCR, while TCRdb's copy carries only in-frame clones and drops some. The sample yields some 71,000 clones, approximately 90% seen once. The data were taken from a study of control samples from healthy donors and cancer patients. The V and J ends lost 3 bases and 3 bases, in that order; junction bases with no gene match: 10. The CDR3 extends over 17 amino acids. The germline V gene encodes CDR1 LNHDA and CDR2 SQIVND (reference sequence). The sequence was collected from a woman aged 45 to 65 with colorectal cancer. Sequenced: PBMCs. The rearrangement uses TRBV19 and TRBJ2-1, with TRBD2 matching 8 bases. CDR3 sequence reads: CASSIFGAGGVYNEQFF. CDR3 DNA sequence: TGTGCCAGTAGTATTTTTGGGGCGGGAGGTGTCTACAATGAGCAGTTCTTC.